A selection of T cell receptor beta chains follows, all from one sample in a study of CD8+ T cells in alopecia areata. Libraries were prepared by immunoSEQ multiplex PCR; TCRdb keeps only in-frame clonotypes and omits some of them. The data hold 100,000 to 150,000 clones, with around 48% observed a single time. The sequencing input was NKG2D-low CD8+ T cells sorted from blood. The receptors stem from a human donor with alopecia areata. Each CDR3 is given without its conserved first and last residue. Not every row has a clone size; where given, it reads once, few, many or a size class.

v_call	clone_size	j_call	cdr3_aa
TRBV29-1	few	TRBJ1-1	SVVGGNTEAF
TRBV9	.	TRBJ2-5	ASSVGGGQETQY
TRBV4-1	few	TRBJ2-1	ASSLGQGNLNEQF
TRBV7-9	many	TRBJ2-1	ASSGGSGDEQF
TRBV29-1	.	TRBJ1-2	SVEENLYRQGNNYGYT
TRBV9	.	TRBJ1-2	ASSVATNYGYT
TRBV29-1	.	TRBJ1-1	SVATGEATAF
TRBV29-1	.	TRBJ2-1	SVPLVLQGTTSGYFVYNEQF
TRBV29-1	few	TRBJ2-1	SVDGTSVGNEQF
TRBV4-1	few	TRBJ2-7	ASSQDGGSYEQY
TRBV7-9	few	TRBJ2-1	ASSSTPKLRPEQF
TRBV7-9	.	TRBJ2-7	ASSLRGNHYEQY
TRBV30	.	TRBJ2-7	AWSVQRSVYEQY
TRBV9	few	TRBJ2-7	ASSADGYEQY
TRBV13	.	TRBJ2-2	ASSLESGELF
TRBV29-1	few	TRBJ1-2	SVEGQGASLYGYT
TRBV29-1	few	TRBJ2-6	SVEFWDRSSGANVLT
TRBV7-8	.	TRBJ2-7	ASSLAPTGAEQY
TRBV28	.	TRBJ2-7	ASSFSREQY
TRBV11-2	.	TRBJ2-5	ASSYEGETQY